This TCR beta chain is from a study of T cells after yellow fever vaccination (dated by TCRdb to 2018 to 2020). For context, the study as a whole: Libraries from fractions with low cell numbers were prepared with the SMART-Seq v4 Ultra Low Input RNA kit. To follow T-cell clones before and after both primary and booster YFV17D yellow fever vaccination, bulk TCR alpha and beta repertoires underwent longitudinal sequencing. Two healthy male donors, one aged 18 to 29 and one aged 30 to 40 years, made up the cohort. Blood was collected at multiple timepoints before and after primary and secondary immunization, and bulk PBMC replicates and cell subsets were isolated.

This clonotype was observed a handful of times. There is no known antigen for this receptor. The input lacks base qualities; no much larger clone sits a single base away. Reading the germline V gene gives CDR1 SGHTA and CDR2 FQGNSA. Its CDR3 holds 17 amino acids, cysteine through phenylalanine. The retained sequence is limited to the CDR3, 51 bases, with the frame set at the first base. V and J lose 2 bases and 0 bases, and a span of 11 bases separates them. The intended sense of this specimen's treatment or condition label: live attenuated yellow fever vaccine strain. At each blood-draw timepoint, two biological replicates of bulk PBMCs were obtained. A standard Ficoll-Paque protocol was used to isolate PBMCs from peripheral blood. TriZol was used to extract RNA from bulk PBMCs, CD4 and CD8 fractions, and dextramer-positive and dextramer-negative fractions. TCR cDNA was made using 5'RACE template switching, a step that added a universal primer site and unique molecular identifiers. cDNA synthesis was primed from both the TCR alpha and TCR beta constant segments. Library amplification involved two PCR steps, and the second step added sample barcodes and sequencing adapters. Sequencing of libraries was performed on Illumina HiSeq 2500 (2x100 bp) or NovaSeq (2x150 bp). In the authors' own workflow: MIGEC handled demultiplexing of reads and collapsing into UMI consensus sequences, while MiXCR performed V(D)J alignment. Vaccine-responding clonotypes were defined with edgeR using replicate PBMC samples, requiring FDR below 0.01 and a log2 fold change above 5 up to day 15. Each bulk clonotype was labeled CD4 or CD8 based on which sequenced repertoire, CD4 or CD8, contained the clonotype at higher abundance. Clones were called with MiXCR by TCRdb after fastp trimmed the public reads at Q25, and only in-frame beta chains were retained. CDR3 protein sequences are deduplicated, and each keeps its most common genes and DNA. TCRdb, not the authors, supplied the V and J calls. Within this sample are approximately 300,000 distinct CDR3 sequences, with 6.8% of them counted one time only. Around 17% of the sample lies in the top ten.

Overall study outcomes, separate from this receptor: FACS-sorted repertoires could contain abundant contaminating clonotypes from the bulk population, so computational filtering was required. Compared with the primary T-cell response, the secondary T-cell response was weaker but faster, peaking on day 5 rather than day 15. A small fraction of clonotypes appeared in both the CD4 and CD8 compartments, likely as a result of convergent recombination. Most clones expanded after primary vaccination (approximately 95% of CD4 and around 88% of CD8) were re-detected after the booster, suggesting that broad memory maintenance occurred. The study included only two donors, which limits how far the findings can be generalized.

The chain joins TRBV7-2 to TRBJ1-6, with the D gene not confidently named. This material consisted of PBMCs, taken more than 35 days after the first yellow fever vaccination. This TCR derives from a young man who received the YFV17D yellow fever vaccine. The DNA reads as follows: TGTGCCAGCAGCTTAACTCCCAGGAGCTCCTATAATTCACCCCTCCACTTT. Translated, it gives CASSLTPRSSYNSPLHF.